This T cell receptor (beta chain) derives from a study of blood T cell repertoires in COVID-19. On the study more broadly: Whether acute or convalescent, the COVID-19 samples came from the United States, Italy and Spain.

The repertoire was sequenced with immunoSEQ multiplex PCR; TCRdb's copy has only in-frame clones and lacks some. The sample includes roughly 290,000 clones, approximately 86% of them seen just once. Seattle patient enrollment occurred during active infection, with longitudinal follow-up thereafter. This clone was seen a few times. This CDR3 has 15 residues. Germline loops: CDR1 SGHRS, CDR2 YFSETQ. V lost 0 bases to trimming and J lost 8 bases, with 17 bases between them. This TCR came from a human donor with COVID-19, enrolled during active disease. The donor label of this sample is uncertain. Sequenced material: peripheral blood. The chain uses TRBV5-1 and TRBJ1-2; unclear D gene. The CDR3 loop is CASSLDRVGGGGYTF. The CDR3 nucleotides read TGCGCCAGCAGCTTGGATCGGGTGGGTGGCGGAGGCTACACCTTC.